The 9 T cell receptor beta chains in this list originate from one sample, sequenced in a study of blood T cells in healthy people across ages (dated by TCRdb to between 2015 and 2016). The library was produced with 5' RACE. Instrument used: Illumina HiSeq 2500. A second PCR of roughly 7 to 12 cycles was performed with a sample-barcoded 5' primer and a J-beta primer mix. Through fastp at Q25 and MiXCR, TCRdb rebuilt clones from the public reads, retaining in-frame beta chains. Each record represents a unique CDR3 protein, reported with the most common genes and DNA among its rows. Here the sample has hundreds of thousands of distinct CDR3 sequences; around half occur a single time. Of the sample, 15% to 20% is held by the ten largest clones. Sequencing used blood. These receptor sequences come from a man older than 75 in good health.

CDR3 protein: CASSLVVAGGTEAFF. CDR3 nucleotide sequence: TGTGCCAGCAGCTTGGTAGTCGCAGGGGGCACTGAAGCTTTCTTT. This sequence joins TRBV5-5 and TRBJ1-1, with 7 bases fitting TRBD1. Unmatched junction bases numbered 6, after V lost 0 bases and J lost 4 bases. The CDR3 is 15 residues long. Germline lookup yields CDR1 SGHKS and CDR2 YYEKEE (reference sequence).

The chain's CDR3 is CASSQVLGQHYEQYF. CDR3 DNA: TGCGCCAGCAGCCAAGTATTGGGACAGCACTACGAGCAGTACTTC. The V gene is TRBV5-1, the J gene TRBJ2-7; the match to TRBD1 covers 7 bases. The CDR3 totals 15 residues. V shed 4 bases and J 3 bases; nucleotides not matched to a gene: 10. From germline, CDR1 is SGHRS and CDR2 YFSETQ.

A few counts support this clonotype. J is TRBJ2-3 and V is TRBV29-1; the match to TRBD2 covers 8 bases. CDR3 length equals 13 residues. Germline values: CDR1 SQVTM, CDR2 ANQGSEA. V was pared by 6 bases and J by 1 base, with 3 bases of the junction left unmatched. The CDR3 DNA is TGCAGCGTCGGAGCGGGAGGCACAGATACGCAGTATTTT. It translates to CSVGAGGTDTQYF.

The chain couples TRBV4-2 to TRBJ2-5; TRBD2 is a possible D gene (6 bases). V was trimmed by 0 bases and J by 5 bases, leaving 10 bases between them. The CDR3 is made up of 14 amino acids. Germline V lookup: CDR1 LGHNA, CDR2 YNFKEQ. CDR3 sequence: CASSQDLGGETQYF. In DNA form, the CDR3 reads TGTGCCAGCAGCCAAGATTTAGGAGGGGAGACCCAGTACTTC.

The chain employs TRBV20-1 and TRBJ2-1; D may correspond to TRBD1 or TRBD2 (5 bases each). The V end lost 3 bases, the J end lost 5 bases, and 17 bases lay between the germline ends. The CDR3 has 15 amino acids. Germline CDR1 reads DFQATT; CDR2 reads SNEGSKA (reference sequence). CDR3 coding DNA: TGCAGTGCTAGCCTCAAGGGACCCCTTGACAATGAGCAGTTCTTC. Translating it yields CSASLKGPLDNEQFF.

V and J are TRBV29-1 and TRBJ2-5, with D perhaps TRBD2 (6 bases). The germline V gene has CDR1 SQVTM and CDR2 ANQGSEA. The CDR3 runs to 14 residues. Trimming took off 7 bases at V and 11 bases at J, with 26 bases between the two ends. The CDR3 loop is CSALGSGPYNEQYF. Here the CDR3 DNA reads TGCAGCGCCCTGGGGAGCGGGCCCTACAATGAGCAGTACTTC.

Here the CDR3 DNA reads TGCGCCAGCAGCCAAGTCGAGTGGTCCTACAATGAGCAGTTCTTC. It encodes CASSQVEWSYNEQFF. The V and J genes are TRBV4-3 and TRBJ2-1; D gene ambiguous. Trimming stripped 1 base from V and 1 base from J, with 8 bases between. CDR3 length: 15 residues. CDR1 is LGHNA and CDR2 is YSLEER in the germline V gene.

J is TRBJ2-2 and V is TRBV5-1, with a possible D match to TRBD1 (6 bases). CDR1 and CDR2 from the germline V gene are SGHRS and YFSETQ. Trimming pared 5 bases from V and 6 bases from J, leaving 17 bases between. This CDR3 spans 15 amino acids. Here the CDR3 reads CASRLQGSLAGELFF. The CDR3 DNA sequence: TGCGCCAGCAGGTTACAGGGATCGTTGGCCGGGGAGCTGTTTTTT.

This clonotype has just a few counts. This chain uses TRBV7-3 with TRBJ2-7; possibly TRBD1 for D (7 bases). Per the germline V gene, CDR1 is SGHTA and CDR2 is FQGTGA. Trimming pared 4 bases from V and 3 bases from J, leaving 16 bases between. The CDR3 loop spans 15 amino acids. This CDR3 reads CASSYSGGNNYEQYF. Here the CDR3 DNA reads TGTGCCAGCAGCTACTCAGGGGGGAATAACTACGAGCAGTACTTC.